This is a list of T cell receptor beta chains from one sample in a study of tumor-infiltrating lymphocytes in primary liver carcinoma. TCRdb fed the multiplex PCR reads into MiXCR, producing one record per CDR3 protein. The sample holds 100,000 or so distinct CDR3 sequences; roughly 80% are singletons and the top ten take 15% to 25%. The sequenced material came from liver tumor tissue from sampling region 3. These receptors came from a man aged 40-49 years with primary liver carcinoma and hepatitis B virus infection. Both conserved end residues are part of each CDR3. D genes are given only for firm matches. Clone size is not always given. Where it is, it says once, few, many or a class for expanded clones.

j_call d_call clone_size v_call cdr3_nt cdr3_aa
TRBJ2-6 TRBD1 NA TRBV11-2 TGTGCCAGCAGCATGGACAGGGCTGGGGCCAACATCCTGGCTTTC CASSMDRAGANILAF
TRBJ2-3 NA NA TRBV12-3/TRBV12-4 TGTGCCGGCAGCCTGGGGGACGTCAGTACGCAGTATTTT CAGSLGDVSTQYF
TRBJ2-7 NA once TRBV11-2 TGTGCCAGCAGCTTGAGCTCTGGCACTGAACAGTACTTC CASSLSSGTEQYF
TRBJ1-5 TRBD1 NA TRBV6-6 TGTGCCAGCATTAGGGACAGGTGGGGCAATCAGCCCCAGCTTTTT CASIRDRWGNQPQLF
TRBJ2-5 NA NA TRBV20-1 TGCAGTGCTTGCCCAGCCATCGGGGAGCTTTGGACCCAGTATTTC CSACPAIGELWTQYF
TRBJ2-1 TRBD1 NA TRBV30 TGTCCCTGGAGTGTCGGACAGACAGGGGGCTCCTACAATGACCAGTTCTTC CPWSVGQTGGSYNDQFF
TRBJ1-4 NA NA TRBV6-1 TGTGCTGGCAGTGAAGCGGGTATTGCAACTAATGAAAAACTGTTTTTT CAGSEAGIATNEKLFF
TRBJ2-7 TRBD2 many TRBV28 TGTGCCAGCAGTTCGCCCCGGGGGGTTCTCTCCTACGAGCAGTACTTC CASSSPRGVLSYEQYF
TRBJ2-1 TRBD2 medium-sized TRBV11-2 TGTGCCAGCAGCTTTAGCGGGCCACTCGACAATGAGCAGTTCTTC CASSFSGPLDNEQFF
TRBJ2-4 TRBD2 NA TRBV11-1 TGTGCCAGCAACTTTTGCGGGACTAGCGGGACCAAAAACATTCAGCACTTC CASNFCGTSGTKNIQHF
TRBJ1-3 NA NA TRBV28 TGTGCCAACAGTACCCCGCCTAGTAACACCATATATTTT CANSTPPSNTIYF
TRBJ1-2 NA NA TRBV29-1 TGCAGCGTTCCAGCGGCCTTGGCGGACGGCTGCACCTTC CSVPAALADGCTF